One sample yielded the 2 T cell receptor beta chains listed below, sequenced in a study of T cells expressing NK-cell markers. TCRdb reprocessed the 5' RACE reads; each CDR3 protein has one entry and no DNA is given. The sample table sets out some 440,000 distinct CDR3 sequences. The specimen sequenced was blood T cells: a sorted CD56 or NKG2C T cell subset, CD4+ or CD8+ T cells, or bulk PBMC T cells (not recorded which). Source of these receptors: a woman between 45 and 65 years old in good health.

This chain connects TRBV3-1 to TRBJ1-4. This CDR3 has 15 residues. Germline V gene sequence: CDR1 LGHDT, CDR2 YNNKEL (reference sequence). CDR3 amino acids: CASSQVVATNEKLFF.

V is TRBV27 and J is TRBJ1-5; TCRdb names TRBD1, which stays unverified in the absence of DNA. From germline, CDR1 is MNHEY and CDR2 SMNVEV (reference sequence). This CDR3 is 16 amino acids long. The CDR3 is CASSRHGTGGGQPQHF.